This section outlines one T cell receptor beta chain sequence together with its context. This sample is part of a study of OX40 agonist ivuxolimab in advanced cancers. Patients were excluded for autoimmune disease history or systemic immunosuppression. The CDR3 sequence is 14 residues long. Looked up from germline, CDR1 is SNHLY and CDR2 is FYNNEI. The V end lost 6 bases, the J end lost 3 bases, and 14 bases lay between the germline ends. The assay was immunoSEQ multiplex PCR, and TCRdb's table has in-frame clones only and misses some. Here the sample spans over 80,000 clones, over 75% being singletons.

This specimen consisted of CD4+ or CD8+ T cells sorted from blood, obtained in a trial of the OX40 agonist ivuxolimab. This sequence originates from an adult with an advanced solid tumor such as melanoma, head and neck, liver or kidney cancer. The chain combines TRBV2 with TRBJ1-1; D might be TRBD1 (6 bases). The DNA of the CDR3 is TGTGCCAGCAGCGGAGGACAGCTCTACACTGAAGCTTTCTTT. This translates into CASSGGQLYTEAFF.